This T cell receptor beta chain was identified during a study of shared clonotypes between healthy human individuals. The study, taken as a whole, reports: Rarefaction gave evidence that sorted-subset sequencing remained incomplete despite large depth.

Trimming took 1 base from V and 5 from J; bases not matched to a gene: 4. Germline-derived CDR1 and CDR2 are SGHVS and FQNEAQ. The CDR3 loop spans 14 amino acids. CD45RO-negative CD8 cells positively selected for CCR7 made up the naive population, which excluded terminally differentiated effector memory CD45RA+ cells. Those who donated, Caucasian adults without exception, all lived in Nashville, Tennessee. About this clone itself: As yet, its antigen is unknown.

The authors distributed each subset's genomic DNA evenly over several immunoSEQ plates. Roughly 27,000 T cell genomes, or 200 to 250 ng DNA, went into the sorted-subset replicate PCRs. The protocol was immunoSEQ multiplex PCR, while the TCRdb copy is restricted to in-frame clones and leaves out a portion. The sample has 760,000 or so clones, 96% seen once. The TCR sequence derives from a man aged 25-45 years in good health. J is TRBJ2-7 and V is TRBV7-8; TRBD1 agrees at 8 bases. The sample consisted of naive CD8+ T cells sorted from blood. Written as DNA, the CDR3 is TGTGCCAGCAGCTTAGGGACAGGGATCGACGAGCAGTACTTC. Protein: CASSLGTGIDEQYF. The full variable domain, rest sourced from reference TRBV7-8 and TRBJ2-7, is GAGVSQSPRYKVAKRGQDVALRCDPISGHVSLFWYQQALGQGPEFLTYFQNEAQLDKSGLPSDRFFAERPEGSVSTLKIQRTQQEDSAVYLCASSLGTGIDEQYFGPGTRLTVT.